This T cell receptor (beta chain) was retrieved from a study of patients and donors after allogeneic stem cell transplantation (dated by TCRdb to the early 2020s). As for this clonotype: Its antigen remains undetermined. Base qualities were left out, and no much larger clone turns up one base away.

Library construction relied on RT-PCR. The data were produced on a NextSeq 550. The public reads were reprocessed in TCRdb via fastp at Q25 and MiXCR, keeping in-frame beta chains. Merged by CDR3 protein, the rows form single entries marked with the most common genes and DNA. The sample table holds approximately 140,000 distinct CDR3 sequences, of which over 30% were seen once. The top ten hold 50% of the sample. Ends trimmed: V by 6 bases, J by 4 bases; bases unmatched to a gene: 7. From cysteine to phenylalanine, the CDR3 is 15 amino acids long. Of the read, only the CDR3 DNA is kept; its 45 bases are in frame from base 1. Taken from the germline V gene, the CDR1 and CDR2 loops are MNHEY and SVGEGT.

The sequencing input was blood, either unsorted or a sorted T cell fraction (not recorded which). The receptor was isolated from a human donor who was either an allogeneic HSCT recipient or a stem cell or donor lymphocyte infusion donor (not recorded which). It is not recorded whose cells these are; they may come from a transplant donor. This receptor chain uses TRBV6-2 or TRBV6-3 and TRBJ1-5, and 9 bases in between align with TRBD1. The CDR3 protein is CASRPPGQGNQPQHF. Here is the DNA: TGTGCCAGCAGACCTCCGGGACAGGGAAATCAGCCCCAGCATTTT.